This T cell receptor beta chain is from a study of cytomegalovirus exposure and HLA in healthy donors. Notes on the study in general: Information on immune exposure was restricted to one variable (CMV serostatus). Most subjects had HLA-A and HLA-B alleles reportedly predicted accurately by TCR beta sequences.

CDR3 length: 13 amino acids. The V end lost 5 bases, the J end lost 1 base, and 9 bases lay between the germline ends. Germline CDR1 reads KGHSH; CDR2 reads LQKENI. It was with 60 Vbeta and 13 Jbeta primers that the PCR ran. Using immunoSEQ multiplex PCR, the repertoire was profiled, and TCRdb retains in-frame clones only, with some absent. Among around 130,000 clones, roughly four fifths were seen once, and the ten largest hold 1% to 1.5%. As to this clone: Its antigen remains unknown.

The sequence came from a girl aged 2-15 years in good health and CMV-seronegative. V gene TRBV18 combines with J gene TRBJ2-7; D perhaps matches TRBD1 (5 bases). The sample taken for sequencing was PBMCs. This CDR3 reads CASSTGHSYEQYF. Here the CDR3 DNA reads TGTGCCAGCTCAACCGGACATTCCTACGAGCAGTACTTC. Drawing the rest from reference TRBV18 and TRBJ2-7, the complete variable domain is NAGVMQNPRHLVRRRGQEARLRCSPMKGHSHVYWYRQLPEEGLKFMVYLQKENIIDESGMPKERFSAEFPKEGPSILRIQQVVRGDSAAYFCASSTGHSYEQYFGPGTRLTVT.